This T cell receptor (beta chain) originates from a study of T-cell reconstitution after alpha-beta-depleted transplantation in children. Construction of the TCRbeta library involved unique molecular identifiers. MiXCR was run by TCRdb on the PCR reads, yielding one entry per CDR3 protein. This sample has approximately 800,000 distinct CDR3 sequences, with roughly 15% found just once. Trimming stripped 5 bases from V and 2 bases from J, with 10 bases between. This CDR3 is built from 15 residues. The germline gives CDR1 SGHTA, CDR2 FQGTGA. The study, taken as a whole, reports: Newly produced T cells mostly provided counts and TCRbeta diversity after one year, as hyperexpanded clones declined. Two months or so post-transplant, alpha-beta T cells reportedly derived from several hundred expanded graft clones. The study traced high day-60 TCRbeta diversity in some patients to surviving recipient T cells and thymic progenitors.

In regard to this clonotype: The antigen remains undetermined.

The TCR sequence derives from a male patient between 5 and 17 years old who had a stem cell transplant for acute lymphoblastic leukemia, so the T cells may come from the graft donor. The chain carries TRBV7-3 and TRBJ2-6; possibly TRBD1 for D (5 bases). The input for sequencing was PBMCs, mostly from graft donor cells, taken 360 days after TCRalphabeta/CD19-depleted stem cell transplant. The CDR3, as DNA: TGTGCCAGCAGCCCCTCACAGGCTGGGGCCAACGTCCTGACTTTC. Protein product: CASSPSQAGANVLTF.